Below are 6 T cell receptor beta chains sequenced from a single sample in a study of blood T cell repertoires in COVID-19. Measured with immunoSEQ multiplex PCR; TCRdb has only the in-frame clones, and not every one. The sample comprises about 130,000 clones, 80% to 90% of which are singletons, and about 4.4% rests with the top ten. Sequenced sample: PBMCs or T cells enriched from blood (not recorded which). These receptors were obtained from a man between 45 and 60 years old who had recovered from COVID-19.

The sample holds one count of this clone. V usage is TRBV6-2 or TRBV6-3 and J usage is TRBJ2-1, with 7 bases that match TRBD1. J lost 7 bases, V lost 4 bases, and 4 bases had no gene match. Germline CDR1 is MNHEY and CDR2 is SVGEGT. CDR3 length: 13 amino acids. The CDR3 DNA sequence: TGTGCCAGCAGTTGGGACAGCGCAAATGAGCAGTTCTTC. Protein product: CASSWDSANEQFF.

The chain joins TRBV6-1 to TRBJ1-5, with TRBD1 matching 8 bases. The CDR3 totals 14 residues. J was trimmed by 3 bases and V by 3 bases; bases with no gene match: 1. Germline CDR1 reads MNHNS; CDR2 reads SASEGT. The CDR3 DNA reads as TGTGCCAGCAGTGAGACAGGGGCCAATCAGCCCCAGCATTTT. Its protein product is CASSETGANQPQHF.

The rearrangement links TRBV24-1 to TRBJ2-7; weak D call: TRBD2 (6 bases). V was trimmed by 5 bases and J by 3 bases, leaving 19 bases between them. The germline V gene has CDR1 KGHDR and CDR2 SFDVKD. There are 16 residues in the CDR3. The CDR3 reads CATSGGGHTGGYEQYF. The CDR3, as DNA: TGTGCCACCAGTGGGGGAGGACACACCGGGGGCTACGAGCAGTACTTC.

The count of this clone is one. The V gene is TRBV28, the J gene TRBJ2-3; D is unresolved. Trimming removed 2 bases from V and 2 bases from J, with 8 bases in between. The CDR3 has 14 amino acids. From germline, CDR1 is MDHEN and CDR2 SYDVKM. The CDR3 sequence is CASSLVLNTDTQYF. In nucleotides, the CDR3 is TGTGCCAGCAGTTTAGTCCTAAACACAGATACGCAGTATTTT.

The chain couples TRBV30 to TRBJ2-1, with TRBD2 matching 10 bases. CDR1 is GTSNPN, CDR2 SVGIG, per germline (reference sequence). This CDR3 has 14 amino acids. With V trimmed by 5 bases and J by 4 bases, 5 bases remained unmatched. Here the CDR3 DNA reads TGTGCCTGGTACCTAGCGGGGGTTTACAATGAGCAGTTCTTC. Amino acid sequence: CAWYLAGVYNEQFF.

This chain links TRBV6-4 with TRBJ2-1, with 11 bases matching TRBD2. V lost 3 bases, J lost 8 bases, and 15 bases stayed unmatched. CDR1 MRHNA and CDR2 SNTAGT come from the germline V gene. The CDR3 spans 18 residues. In nucleotides, the CDR3 is TGTGCCAGCAGTGAATATAGCGGGGGGGCCTGTTGTACCCATGAGCAGTTCTTC. Amino acids: CASSEYSGGACCTHEQFF.